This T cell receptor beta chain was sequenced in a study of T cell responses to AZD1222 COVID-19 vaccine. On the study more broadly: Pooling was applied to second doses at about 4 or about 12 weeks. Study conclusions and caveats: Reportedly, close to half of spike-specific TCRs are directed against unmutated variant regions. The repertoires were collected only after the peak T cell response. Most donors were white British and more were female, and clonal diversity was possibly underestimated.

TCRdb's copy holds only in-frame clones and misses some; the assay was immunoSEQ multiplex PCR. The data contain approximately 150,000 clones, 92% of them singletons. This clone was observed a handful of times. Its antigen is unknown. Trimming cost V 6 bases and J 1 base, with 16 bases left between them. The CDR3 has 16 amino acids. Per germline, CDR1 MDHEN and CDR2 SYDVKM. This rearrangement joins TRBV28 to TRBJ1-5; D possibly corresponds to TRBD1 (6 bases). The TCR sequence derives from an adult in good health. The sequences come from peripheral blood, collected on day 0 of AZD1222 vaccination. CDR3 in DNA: TGTGCCAGCAGCTCAACAGGGTTCGTCAGCAATCAGCCCCAGCATTTT. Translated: CASSSTGFVSNQPQHF.